The sequence of this T cell receptor beta chain was determined in a study of OX40 agonist ivuxolimab in advanced cancers. Regarding the study as a whole: Low clonal expansion, among the lowest seen, marked partial responders at 0.1-3.0 mg/kg. Nonresponders, in some cases, also had low normalized T-cell clonal expansion.

Peripheral blood came from all dose cohorts at three timepoints. After removal of 5 bases from V and 2 bases from J, the junction contained 8 bases not matched to a gene. Germline loops: CDR1 SGHVS, CDR2 FQNEAQ. This CDR3 spans 16 amino acids. In regard to this clone: What it recognizes is unknown.

Libraries were prepared by immunoSEQ multiplex PCR; TCRdb keeps only in-frame clonotypes and omits some of them. Of under 85,000 clones listed, roughly 84% were seen once; the top ten hold 0.68%. Here the sequenced sample was CD4+ or CD8+ T cells sorted from blood, taken in a trial of the OX40 agonist ivuxolimab. The TCR sequence derives from an adult with an advanced solid tumor such as melanoma, head and neck, liver or kidney cancer. The chain has TRBV7-8 and TRBJ2-2; 7 nucleotides agree with TRBD2. The CDR3 loop is CASSLSLAGNTGELFF. CDR3 nucleotide sequence: TGTGCCAGCAGCCTATCCTTAGCGGGTAACACCGGGGAGCTGTTTTTT.